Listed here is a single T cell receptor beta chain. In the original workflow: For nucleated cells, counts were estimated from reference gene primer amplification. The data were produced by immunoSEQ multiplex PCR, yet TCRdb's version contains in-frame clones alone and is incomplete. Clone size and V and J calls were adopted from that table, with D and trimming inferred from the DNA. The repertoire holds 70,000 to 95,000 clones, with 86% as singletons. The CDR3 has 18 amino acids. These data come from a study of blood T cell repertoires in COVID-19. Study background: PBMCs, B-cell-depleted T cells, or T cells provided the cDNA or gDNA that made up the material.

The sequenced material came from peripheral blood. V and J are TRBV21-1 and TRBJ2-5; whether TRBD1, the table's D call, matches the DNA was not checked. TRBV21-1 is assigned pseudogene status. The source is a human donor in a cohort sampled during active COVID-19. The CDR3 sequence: CASSSTDMDRVLQETQYF. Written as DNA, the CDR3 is TGTGCCAGCAGCTCCACCGATATGGACAGGGTTTTACAAGAGACCCAGTACTTC.